This T cell receptor beta chain is from a study of blood T cell repertoires in COVID-19. At the level of the study: The origin of the acute and convalescent COVID-19 samples was the United States, Italy and Spain.

Some clones are missing from TCRdb's copy, which holds only in-frame ones; the method was immunoSEQ multiplex PCR. The sample has 450,000 to 500,000 clones; over 75% are singletons. Trimming took 3 bases from V and 5 from J; bases not matched to a gene: 4. CDR1 SGHKS and CDR2 YYEKEE come from the germline V gene (reference sequence). The CDR3 spans 15 residues. The chain joins TRBV5-5 to TRBJ2-1, with 11 bases fitting TRBD2. The sequenced material came from peripheral blood. This TCR was recovered from a human donor in a cohort sampled during active COVID-19. The CDR3 loop reads CASSWTSGLHNEQFF. CDR3 nucleotides: TGTGCCAGCAGCTGGACTAGCGGGTTGCACAATGAGCAGTTCTTC. The full variable domain, its missing parts supplied by reference TRBV5-5 and TRBJ2-1, is DAGVTQSPTHLIKTRGQQVTLRCSPISGHKSVSWYQQVLGQGPQFIFQYYEKEERGRGNFPDRFSARQFPNYSSELNVNALLLGDSALYLCASSWTSGLHNEQFFGPGTRLTVL.